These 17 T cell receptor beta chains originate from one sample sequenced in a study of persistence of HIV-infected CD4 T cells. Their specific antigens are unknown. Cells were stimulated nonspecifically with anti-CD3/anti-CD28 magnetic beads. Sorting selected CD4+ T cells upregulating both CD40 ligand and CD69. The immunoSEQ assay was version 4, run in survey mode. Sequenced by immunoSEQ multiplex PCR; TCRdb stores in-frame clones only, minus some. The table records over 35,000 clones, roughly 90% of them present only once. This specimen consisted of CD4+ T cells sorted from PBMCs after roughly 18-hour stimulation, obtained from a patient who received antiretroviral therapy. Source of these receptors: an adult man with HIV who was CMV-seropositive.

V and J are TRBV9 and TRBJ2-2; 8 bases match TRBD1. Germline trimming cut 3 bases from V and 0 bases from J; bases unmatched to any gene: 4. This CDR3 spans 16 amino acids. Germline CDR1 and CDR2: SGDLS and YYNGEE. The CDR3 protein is CASSGRTGPNTGELFF. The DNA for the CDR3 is TGTGCCAGCAGCGGGCGGACAGGGCCGAACACCGGGGAGCTGTTTTTT.

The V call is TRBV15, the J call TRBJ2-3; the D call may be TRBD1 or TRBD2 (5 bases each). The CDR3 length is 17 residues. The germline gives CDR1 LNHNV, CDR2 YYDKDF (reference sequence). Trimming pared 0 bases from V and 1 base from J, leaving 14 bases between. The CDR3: CATSRDGDLMGTDTQYF. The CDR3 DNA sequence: TGTGCCACCAGCAGAGATGGGGACCTCATGGGCACAGATACGCAGTATTTT.

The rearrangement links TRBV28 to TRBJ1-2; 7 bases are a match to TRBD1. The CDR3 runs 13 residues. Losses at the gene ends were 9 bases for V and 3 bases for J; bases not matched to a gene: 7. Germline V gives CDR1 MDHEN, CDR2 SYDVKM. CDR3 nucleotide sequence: TGTGCCAGTTGGGACAGAGGTCACTATGGCTACACCTTC. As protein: CASWDRGHYGYTF.

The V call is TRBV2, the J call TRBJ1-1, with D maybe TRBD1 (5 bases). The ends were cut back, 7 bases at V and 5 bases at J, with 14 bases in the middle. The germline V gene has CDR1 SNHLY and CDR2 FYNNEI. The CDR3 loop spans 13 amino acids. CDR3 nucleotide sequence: TGTGCCAGCAAACCGGGGCTGAGAACTGAAGCTTTCTTT. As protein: CASKPGLRTEAFF.

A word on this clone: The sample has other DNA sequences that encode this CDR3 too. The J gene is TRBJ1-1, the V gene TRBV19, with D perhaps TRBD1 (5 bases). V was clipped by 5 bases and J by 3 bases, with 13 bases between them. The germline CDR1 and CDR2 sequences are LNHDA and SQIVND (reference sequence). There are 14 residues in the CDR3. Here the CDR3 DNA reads TGTGCCAGTAGTGGGACGGGGTTCTACACTGAAGCTTTCTTT. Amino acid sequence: CASSGTGFYTEAFF.

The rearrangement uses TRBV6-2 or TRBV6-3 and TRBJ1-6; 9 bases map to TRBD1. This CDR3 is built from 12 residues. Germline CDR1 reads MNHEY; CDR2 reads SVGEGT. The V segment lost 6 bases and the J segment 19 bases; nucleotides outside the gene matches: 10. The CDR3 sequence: CASSYTTGGFHF. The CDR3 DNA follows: TGTGCCAGCAGCTATACCACAGGGGGCTTTCACTTT.

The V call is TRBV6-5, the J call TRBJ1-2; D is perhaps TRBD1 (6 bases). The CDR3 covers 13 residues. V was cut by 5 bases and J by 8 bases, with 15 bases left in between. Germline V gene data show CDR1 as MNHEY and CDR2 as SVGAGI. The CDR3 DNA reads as TGTGCCAGCAGTCTCGGGAGGGGGGTCGGCTACACCTTC. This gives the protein CASSLGRGVGYTF.

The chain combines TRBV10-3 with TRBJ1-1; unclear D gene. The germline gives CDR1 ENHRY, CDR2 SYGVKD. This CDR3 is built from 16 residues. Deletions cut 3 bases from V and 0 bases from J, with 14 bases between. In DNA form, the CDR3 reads TGTGCCATCAGTGACCCGGCGGCGCGCATGAACACTGAAGCTTTCTTT. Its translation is CAISDPAARMNTEAFF.

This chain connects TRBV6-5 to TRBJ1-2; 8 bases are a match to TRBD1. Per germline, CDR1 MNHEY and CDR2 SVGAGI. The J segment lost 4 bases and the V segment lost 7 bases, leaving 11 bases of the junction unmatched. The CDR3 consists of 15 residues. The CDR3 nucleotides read TGTGCCAGCACCAAAGGGACAGGAGGAGGCTATGGCTACACCTTC. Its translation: CASTKGTGGGYGYTF.

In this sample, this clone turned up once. The CDR3 sequence: CASQGGGNNQPQHF. The CDR3 nucleotides are TGCGCCAGCCAGGGAGGGGGAAACAATCAGCCCCAGCATTTT. The chain has TRBV4-1 and TRBJ1-5; a weak D match, TRBD1 (6 bases). The germline gives CDR1 MGHRA, CDR2 YSYEKL. This CDR3 region has 14 residues. The ends were cut back, 8 bases at V and 3 bases at J, with 14 bases in the middle.

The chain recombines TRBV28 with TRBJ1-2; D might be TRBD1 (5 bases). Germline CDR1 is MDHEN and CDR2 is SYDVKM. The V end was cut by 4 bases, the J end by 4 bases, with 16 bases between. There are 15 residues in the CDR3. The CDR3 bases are TGTGCCAGCAGTTCCCCCGGGACTACGGCCTATGGCTACACCTTC. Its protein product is CASSSPGTTAYGYTF.

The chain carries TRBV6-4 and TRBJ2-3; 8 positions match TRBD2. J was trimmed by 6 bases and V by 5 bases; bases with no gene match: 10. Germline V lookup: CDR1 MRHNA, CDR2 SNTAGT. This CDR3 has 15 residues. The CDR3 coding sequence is TGTGCCAGCAGTCCGCAAGGCGGGGGGATTGATACGCAGTATTTT. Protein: CASSPQGGGIDTQYF.

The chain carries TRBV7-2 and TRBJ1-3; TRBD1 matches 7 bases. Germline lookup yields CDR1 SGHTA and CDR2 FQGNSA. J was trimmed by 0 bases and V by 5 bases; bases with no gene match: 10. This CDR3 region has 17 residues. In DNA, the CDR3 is TGTGCCAGCAGCCCATACCTTCGACAGGGCTCTGGAAACACCATATATTTT. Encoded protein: CASSPYLRQGSGNTIYF.

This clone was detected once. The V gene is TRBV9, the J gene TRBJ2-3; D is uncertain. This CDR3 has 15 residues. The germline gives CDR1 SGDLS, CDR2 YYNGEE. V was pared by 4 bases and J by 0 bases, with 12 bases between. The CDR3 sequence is CASSPRVGSTDTQYF. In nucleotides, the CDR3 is TGTGCCAGCAGCCCCCGGGTGGGGAGCACAGATACGCAGTATTTT.

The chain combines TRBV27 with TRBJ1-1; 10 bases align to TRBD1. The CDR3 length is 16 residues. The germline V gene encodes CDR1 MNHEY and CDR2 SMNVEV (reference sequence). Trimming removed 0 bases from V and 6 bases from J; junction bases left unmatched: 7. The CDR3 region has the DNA TGTGCCAGCAGTTTATCCATTCGACAGGGGGCCTCTGAAGCTTTCTTT. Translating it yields CASSLSIRQGASEAFF.

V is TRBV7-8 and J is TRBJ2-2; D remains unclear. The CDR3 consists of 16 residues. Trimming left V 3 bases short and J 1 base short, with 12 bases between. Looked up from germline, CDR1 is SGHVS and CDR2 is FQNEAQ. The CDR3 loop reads CASSFAGPVNTGELFF. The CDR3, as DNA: TGTGCCAGCAGCTTCGCCGGGCCGGTGAACACCGGGGAGCTGTTTTTT. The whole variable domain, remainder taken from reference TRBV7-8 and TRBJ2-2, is GAGVSQSPRYKVAKRGQDVALRCDPISGHVSLFWYQQALGQGPEFLTYFQNEAQLDKSGLPSDRFFAERPEGSVSTLKIQRTQQEDSAVYLCASSFAGPVNTGELFFGEGSRLTVL.

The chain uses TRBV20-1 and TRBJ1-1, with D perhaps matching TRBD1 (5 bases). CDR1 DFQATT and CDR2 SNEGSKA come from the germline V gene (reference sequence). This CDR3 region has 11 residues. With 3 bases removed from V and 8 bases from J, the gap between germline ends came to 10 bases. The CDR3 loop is CSASEAGEAFF. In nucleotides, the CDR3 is TGCAGTGCTAGTGAGGCAGGGGAAGCTTTCTTT.